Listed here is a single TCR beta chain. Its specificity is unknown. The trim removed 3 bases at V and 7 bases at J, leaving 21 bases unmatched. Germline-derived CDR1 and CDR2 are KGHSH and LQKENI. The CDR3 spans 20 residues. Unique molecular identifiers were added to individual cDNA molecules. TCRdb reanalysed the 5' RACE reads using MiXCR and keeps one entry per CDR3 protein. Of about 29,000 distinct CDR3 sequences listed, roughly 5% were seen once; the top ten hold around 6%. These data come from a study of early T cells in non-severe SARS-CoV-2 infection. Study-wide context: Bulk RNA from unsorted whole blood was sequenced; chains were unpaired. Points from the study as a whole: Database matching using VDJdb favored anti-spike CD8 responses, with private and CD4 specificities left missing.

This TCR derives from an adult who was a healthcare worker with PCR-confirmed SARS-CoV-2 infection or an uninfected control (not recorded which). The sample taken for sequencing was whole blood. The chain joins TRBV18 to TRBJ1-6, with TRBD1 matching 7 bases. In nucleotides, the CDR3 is TGTGCCAGCTCACCCTTTCCCCTCGGACAGGCCAAACCGGGGAATTCACCCCTCCACTTT. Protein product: CASSPFPLGQAKPGNSPLHF.